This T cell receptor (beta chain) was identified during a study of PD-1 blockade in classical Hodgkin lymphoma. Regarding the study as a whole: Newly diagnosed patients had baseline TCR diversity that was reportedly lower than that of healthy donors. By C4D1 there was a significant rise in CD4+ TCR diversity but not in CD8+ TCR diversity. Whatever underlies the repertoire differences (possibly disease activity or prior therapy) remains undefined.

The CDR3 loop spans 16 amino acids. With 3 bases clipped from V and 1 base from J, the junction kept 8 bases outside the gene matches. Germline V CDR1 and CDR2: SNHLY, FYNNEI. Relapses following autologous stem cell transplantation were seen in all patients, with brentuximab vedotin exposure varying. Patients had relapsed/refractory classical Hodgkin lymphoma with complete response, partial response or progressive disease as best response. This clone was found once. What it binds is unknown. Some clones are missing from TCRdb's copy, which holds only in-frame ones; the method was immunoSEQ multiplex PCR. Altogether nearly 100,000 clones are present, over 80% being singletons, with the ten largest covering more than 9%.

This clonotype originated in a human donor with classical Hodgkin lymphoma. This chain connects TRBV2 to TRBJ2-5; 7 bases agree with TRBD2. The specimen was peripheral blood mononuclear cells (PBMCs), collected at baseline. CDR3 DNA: TGTGCCAGCAGTGACCCCGGTAGCGGGTCCCAAGAGACCCAGTACTTC. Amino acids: CASSDPGSGSQETQYF.